This TCR beta chain is from a study of T cells in localized non-small cell lung cancer. Study-level points and caveats: Detection in adjacent lung was observed for a median around 55 of the top 100 tumor clones. Compared with tumor, uninvolved adjacent lung displayed greater T cell clonality, ranking highest overall.

The assay was immunoSEQ multiplex PCR, and TCRdb's table has in-frame clones only and misses some. The sample contains tens of thousands of clones, about 90% of which appear only once. A word on this clone: Its antigen is currently unknown.

Sequenced here: peripheral blood, sampled before any cancer treatment. This sequence originates from a woman between 40 and 69 years old with stage I lung adenocarcinoma.

The CDR3 DNA reads as TGTGCCAGCAGCTTTAGGGTCGCCGGGGAGCTGTTTTTT. Translating gives CASSFRVAGELFF. This rearrangement joins TRBV7-9 to TRBJ2-2; D is ambiguous. Germline CDR1 and CDR2: SEHNR and FQNEAQ (reference sequence). CDR3 length: 13 amino acids. The ends were cut back, 3 bases at V and 6 bases at J, with 8 bases in the middle. Supplemented by reference TRBV7-9 and TRBJ2-2, the full variable domain reads DTGVSQNPRHKITKRGQNVTFRCDPISEHNRLYWYRQTLGQGPEFLTYFQNEAQLEKSRLLSDRFSAERPKGSFSTLEIQRTEQGDSAMYLCASSFRVAGELFFGEGSRLTVL.